Presented here are 17 T cell receptor beta chains from one specimen sequenced in a study of control samples from healthy donors and cancer patients. Sequenced by immunoSEQ multiplex PCR; TCRdb stores in-frame clones only, minus some. This sample has 130,000 or so clones, with 80% to 90% found just once. The source material was blood. The receptors were sampled from a man aged 40-50 years in good health.

This clone is a singleton in its sample. The chain couples TRBV18 to TRBJ2-3; D remains ambiguous. Per germline, CDR1 KGHSH and CDR2 LQKENI. The CDR3 loop spans 12 amino acids. V lost 6 bases, J lost 1 base, and 5 bases lay in between. The CDR3 spells CASSPRTDTQYF. The DNA of the CDR3 is TGTGCCAGCTCTCCTCGCACAGATACGCAGTATTTT.

As regards this clone: Other DNA sequences in the sample encode the same CDR3. The chain recombines TRBV15 with TRBJ2-5; no firm D call. The CDR3 loop spans 15 amino acids. The germline V and J ends were trimmed by 0 bases and 2 bases, with 10 bases remaining between them. The germline CDR1 and CDR2 sequences are LNHNV and YYDKDF (reference sequence). The CDR3 loop is CATSRDLGIQETQYF. In DNA form, the CDR3 reads TGTGCCACCAGCAGAGATTTAGGGATACAAGAGACCCAGTACTTC. The variable domain in full, completed from reference TRBV15 and TRBJ2-5, reads DAMVIQNPRYQVTQFGKPVTLSCSQTLNHNVMYWYQQKSSQAPKLLFHYYDKDFNNEADTPDNFQSRRPNTSFCFLDIRSPGLGDTAMYLCATSRDLGIQETQYFGPGTRLLVL.

The chain is built from TRBV5-6 and TRBJ1-1; D is unclear. Trimming pared 3 bases from V and 5 bases from J, leaving 20 bases between. Germline V gene lookup returns CDR1 SGHDT and CDR2 YYEEEE. This CDR3 is built from 16 residues. CDR3 sequence (DNA): TGTGCCAGCAGCTCGGTCTCTCGGTATGAACAGACTGAAGCTTTCTTT. Its translation: CASSSVSRYEQTEAFF.

The chain uses TRBV5-1 and TRBJ1-6; TRBD1 agrees at 7 bases. This CDR3 region has 16 residues. The germline CDR1 and CDR2 sequences are SGHRS and YFSETQ. V lost 2 bases to trimming and J lost 6 bases; unmatched junction nucleotides: 8. The CDR3 protein is CASSFDRAGTNSPLHF. The CDR3, as DNA: TGCGCCAGCAGCTTCGACAGGGCGGGGACTAATTCACCCCTCCACTTT.

The chain uses TRBV7-9 and TRBJ2-3; no definite D call. CDR3 size: 13 residues. Per the germline V gene, CDR1 is SEHNR and CDR2 is FQNEAQ (reference sequence). Between the trimmed V and J ends, which lost 6 bases and 2 bases, there was a span of 9 bases. The CDR3 region has the DNA TGTGCCAGCAGACTAATGTCCACAGATACGCAGTATTTT. The encoded protein is CASRLMSTDTQYF.

This chain joins TRBV5-1 and TRBJ1-5, with a tentative D call TRBD1 (6 bases). The CDR3 has 14 residues. Trimming pared 4 bases from V and 7 bases from J, leaving 15 bases between. Germline V gene sequence: CDR1 SGHRS, CDR2 YFSETQ. DNA of the CDR3: TGCGCCAGCAGCCCGGAGGGGGACGCCCAGCCCCAGCATTTT. Translating gives CASSPEGDAQPQHF.

The V and J genes are TRBV20-1 and TRBJ1-2, with D perhaps matching TRBD1 (5 bases). The length of the CDR3 is 10 residues. CDR1 DFQATT and CDR2 SNEGSKA come from the germline V gene (reference sequence). In DNA form, the CDR3 reads TGCAGCAGGGTTTGCTATGGCTACACCTTC. It is translated as CSRVCYGYTF.

The chain carries TRBV7-2 and TRBJ2-7; D is undetermined. This CDR3 is 13 amino acids long. With 5 bases removed from V and 2 bases from J, the gap between germline ends came to 10 bases. CDR1 is SGHTA and CDR2 is FQGNSA in the germline V gene. CDR3 sequence: CASSRRGAYEQYF. Written as DNA, the CDR3 is TGTGCCAGCAGCCGCCGTGGGGCCTACGAGCAGTACTTC.

V is TRBV7-2 and J is TRBJ1-1; tentative D call: TRBD1 (6 bases). CDR1 and CDR2 (germline): SGHTA, FQGNSA. CDR3 length: 15 amino acids. The V end was cut by 8 bases, the J end by 2 bases, with 18 bases between. The CDR3 reads CASREWGGLNTEAFF. For the CDR3, the DNA is TGTGCCAGCCGAGAATGGGGGGGGCTTAACACTGAAGCTTTCTTT.

The chain joins TRBV10-3 to TRBJ1-3; 9 nucleotides line up with TRBD1. CDR1 and CDR2 (germline): ENHRY, SYGVKD. V shed 6 bases and J 7 bases; nucleotides not matched to a gene: 7. The CDR3 length is 14 residues. The CDR3 region is CAISLGQGWNTIYF. CDR3 bases: TGTGCCATCAGCCTTGGACAGGGGTGGAACACCATATATTTT.

V and J are TRBV11-3 and TRBJ2-3; tentatively, D is TRBD2 (6 bases). This CDR3 has 16 amino acids. The germline CDR1 and CDR2 sequences are SGHNT and YENEEA. Trimming cost V 2 bases and J 6 bases, with 18 bases left between them. In DNA, the CDR3 is TGTGCCAGCAGCTTAAACCCGGGACTGAGATATGATACGCAGTATTTT. It yields the protein CASSLNPGLRYDTQYF.

The chain joins TRBV7-9 to TRBJ2-5, with 11 positions matching TRBD2. V shed 5 bases, J shed 2 bases, and the junction held 13 bases outside the gene matches. The CDR3 runs 18 residues. CDR1 is SEHNR and CDR2 is FQNEAQ in the germline V gene (reference sequence). CDR3 in DNA: TGTGCCAGCAGCCTCCGACTAGCGGGGAGCCTATTTCAAGAGACCCAGTACTTC. It codes for CASSLRLAGSLFQETQYF.

CDR3 nucleotide sequence: TGTGCCAGCTCACCACCCGGGTCTAGCAATCAGCCCCAGCATTTT. It codes for CASSPPGSSNQPQHF. The J gene is TRBJ1-5, the V gene TRBV18; D gene ambiguous. Trimming removed 0 bases at V and 0 bases at J, with 6 bases between. Germline values: CDR1 KGHSH, CDR2 LQKENI. CDR3 size: 15 residues.

V gene TRBV6-6 combines with J gene TRBJ1-1, with D possibly matching TRBD1 (6 bases). V was pared by 5 bases and J by 11 bases, with 15 bases between. The CDR3 runs 12 residues. Germline CDR1 MNHNY, CDR2 SVGAGI (reference sequence). CDR3 in amino acids: CASSKGGGEAFF. The CDR3 nucleotides read TGTGCCAGCAGTAAAGGGGGGGGCGAGGCTTTCTTT.

The rearrangement uses TRBV4-2 and TRBJ1-3; TRBD1 agrees at 7 bases. The CDR3 totals 14 residues. The junction had 2 bases not matched to a gene; V was cut back by 4 bases and J by 2 bases. The germline CDR1 and CDR2 sequences are LGHNA and YNFKEQ. CDR3 loop: CASSPTGAGNTIYF. The CDR3 bases are TGTGCCAGCAGCCCAACAGGGGCTGGAAACACCATATATTTT.

The chain is built from TRBV7-9 and TRBJ1-1; D gene unclear. Germline V gene sequence: CDR1 SEHNR, CDR2 FQNEAQ (reference sequence). V lost 3 bases and J 0 bases, leaving 11 bases between the germline ends. There are 15 residues in the CDR3. The CDR3 is CASSFGREMNTEAFF. CDR3 in DNA: TGTGCCAGCAGCTTCGGGAGGGAAATGAACACTGAAGCTTTCTTT.

V is TRBV15 and J is TRBJ1-5; D is perhaps TRBD1 (6 bases). Trimming left V 0 bases short and J 3 bases short, with 9 bases between. This CDR3 is built from 15 residues. Germline V gene data show CDR1 as LNHNV and CDR2 as YYDKDF (reference sequence). In DNA, the CDR3 is TGTGCCACCAGCAGAGAAGGGGGGTTCAATCAGCCCCAGCATTTT. Translation gives CATSREGGFNQPQHF.